This TCR beta chain was observed in a study of shared clonotypes between healthy human individuals. Study details: Each donor's CD4 naive and CD4 memory cells filled three plates apiece, CD8 naive two, and CD8 memory one. The study, taken as a whole, reports: The donor pool, a small one, limited the genetic and exposure-history diversity represented.

The germline CDR1 and CDR2 sequences are GTSNPN and SVGIG (reference sequence). Trimming cost V 0 bases and J 2 bases, with 11 bases left between them. The CDR3 spans 14 residues. Sequenced by immunoSEQ multiplex PCR; TCRdb stores in-frame clones only, minus some. The table includes about 2 million clones, roughly 94% detected once. Details on this clone: Its cognate antigen is unknown.

The sequence came from a man between 18 and 35 years old in good health. This chain joins TRBV30 and TRBJ2-7, with D uncertain. The sequencing input was naive CD4+ T cells sorted from blood. Subset denoted: CD45RA+ positively selected. Here the CDR3 reads CAWSVQLGTYEQYF. For the CDR3, the DNA is TGTGCCTGGAGTGTCCAGTTAGGAACCTACGAGCAGTACTTC.